The rows below give T cell receptor beta chains drawn from one sample of a study of cytomegalovirus exposure and HLA in healthy donors. Libraries were prepared by immunoSEQ multiplex PCR; TCRdb keeps only in-frame clonotypes and omits some of them. The sample lists 200,000 to 300,000 clones; less than 95% were seen once. Sequences were obtained from PBMCs. The receptors come from a woman between 25 and 40 years old in good health and CMV-seronegative. The conserved cysteine and the conserved F or W are not part of the CDR3 here.

TRBV5-1,TRBJ2-7,ASSLKGSLHEQY
TRBV19,TRBJ2-7,ASSSIDGTVLEQY
TRBV27,TRBJ2-1,ASSFMAGYNEQF
TRBV4-1,TRBJ2-7,ASSQDASGTSYEQY
TRBV6-5,TRBJ2-1,ATQLAGGLNEQF
TRBV20-1,TRBJ1-2,SARVGTGYT
TRBV19,TRBJ1-2,ASSTTGQIYGYT
TRBV15,TRBJ2-2,ATSKQVFTGELF
TRBV7-2,TRBJ1-4,ASSLAGRNEKLF
TRBV2,TRBJ2-1,ASILAANNEQF
TRBV7-7,TRBJ2-5,ASSLLLGQETQY
TRBV15,TRBJ2-3,ATGTRDRGRLQY
TRBV18,TRBJ2-7,ASSRAGGPGEQY
TRBV7-6,TRBJ2-3,ASSLASGGFGTDTQY
TRBV14,TRBJ2-7,ASSQWGSGNEQY
TRBV27,TRBJ1-1,ASSFYRANTEAF
TRBV7-3,TRBJ2-7,ASSLLPTPLNEQY
TRBV6-6,TRBJ2-7,ASSYGRVYEQY
TRBV9,TRBJ2-2,ASSLKPGDLTGELF
TRBV28,TRBJ2-3,ASSSLLDTQY
TRBV2,TRBJ1-4,ASSTGLTPKSSDNEKLF
TRBV28,TRBJ2-1,ASSLSSSWGRRF
TRBV5-6,TRBJ2-1,ASSLDFERDGSYNEQF
TRBV30,TRBJ2-5,AWSVLRETQY
TRBV4-2,TRBJ2-7,ASSPTSASGEQY
TRBV5-1,TRBJ2-3,ASSLDPAGRDTQY